This T cell receptor beta chain comes out of a study of spatial heterogeneity in lung cancer. Time point defined: blood at routine non-recurrence follow-up after resection. The CDR3 sequence is 11 residues long. Germline CDR1 and CDR2: SQVTM and ANQGSEA. V was pared by 7 bases and J by 2 bases, with 7 bases between. One entry per CDR3 protein results from TCRdb running MiXCR on the 5' RACE reads. The table lists 85,000 to 100,000 distinct CDR3 sequences, roughly 19% of them singletons, with just over 20% in the top ten. This sequence originates from a male donor with early-stage non-small cell lung cancer. V and J are TRBV29-1 and TRBJ2-3, with D unclear. This material consisted of PBMCs, taken at follow-up. This CDR3 is CSAGHTDTQYF. CDR3 sequence (DNA): TGCAGCGCCGGGCACACAGATACGCAGTATTTT.